This TCR beta chain was identified in a study of OX40 agonist ivuxolimab in advanced cancers. In the study overall: Ivuxolimab was a fully human IgG2 agonistic monoclonal antibody targeting the costimulatory receptor OX40 (CD134). In the dose-escalation cohort, more than 80% of patients were male, and the mean age was 60 years with a range of roughly 23 to 79. Intravenous ivuxolimab was administered to patients every 2 weeks at six dose levels: 0.01, 0.1, 0.3, 1.5, 3 and 10 mg/kg. The monotherapy dose-escalation portion (N of about 57 patients) of the phase I ivuxolimab trial is reported in the paper. The purpose of peripheral TCRbeta sequencing was to test whether ivuxolimab changed TCR sequence diversity and led to clonal T-cell expansion. Partial responses occurred in three dose-escalation patients: two with cutaneous melanoma and one with hepatocellular carcinoma. Among the 52 dose-escalation patients, approximately 20 had hepatocellular carcinoma, 15 or so melanoma, 9 renal cell carcinoma and 9 head and neck cancer. Prior anti-PD-1, anti-PD-L1 or anti-CTLA-4 therapy was permitted, and approximately 40% of dose-escalation patients had received checkpoint inhibitors.

Here is what the overall study found, with its caveats: Clonal expansion of both CD4+ and CD8+ blood T cells was observed from baseline to week 6 at doses 0.1 to 3.0 mg/kg. In the 0.1-3.0 mg/kg groups, partial responders were among the patients with the lowest normalized peripheral clonal expansion, particularly in CD8+ T cells. Which antigens the clonally expanded peripheral T cells were specific for was not determined. After ivuxolimab, expanded clones were on average more numerous among CD8+ T cells than among CD4+ T cells. Low levels of normalized T-cell clonal expansion were also seen in some patients who did not respond.

The germline V gene supplies CDR1 SGHTS and CDR2 YDEGEE. Trimming at the junction amounts to 0 bases on V and 0 bases on J, and the germline ends lie 9 bases apart. The cysteine opens and the phenylalanine closes a CDR3 of 16 amino acids. The CDR3 DNA has 48 bases and is translated from base 1. As to this clone: The antigen this receptor binds is unknown. One base away there is no much larger clone; base qualities are not given.

Genomic DNA was extracted from sorted cells for sequencing of the TCRbeta CDR3 region. The immunoSEQ Assay was used for sequencing of TCRbeta CDR3 regions. Imported from immuneACCESS, the table was reduced by TCRdb to in-frame sequences with V and J called. These copies leave out some clones; in studies compared against another copy, an unresolved V gene accounts for under half, and the cause of the remainder is not known. In all, the sample holds some 45,000 clones, and around 84% of those were seen once. Roughly 22% of the sample lies in the top ten. The trial excluded patients who had a history of autoimmune disease or who were on systemic immunosuppression. Peripheral blood for TCR sequencing was collected from all dose cohorts at baseline, on cycle 4 day 1, and on cycle 7 day 1. Samples came from an open-label, multicenter, first-in-human phase I dose-escalation trial of ivuxolimab. Adults with locally advanced or metastatic head and neck squamous cell, hepatocellular, melanoma or renal cell carcinoma were enrolled in the trial. Before TCR sequencing, CD4+ T cells and CD8+ T cells from peripheral blood were sorted into separate populations.

The clonotype comes from an adult with an advanced solid tumor such as melanoma, head and neck, liver or kidney cancer. Sequencing used CD4+ or CD8+ T cells sorted from blood, obtained in a trial of the OX40 agonist ivuxolimab. Recombination connected TRBV5-8 to TRBJ2-2; confidence is insufficient to name the D gene. The CDR3 in this case is CASSLGPRTNTGELFF. The DNA sequence is as follows: TGTGCCAGCAGCTTGGGACCACGCACGAACACCGGGGAGCTGTTTTTT.